Described below is a single TCR beta chain sequence and its context. Germline V CDR1 and CDR2: ENHRY, SYGVKD. Between the trimmed V and J ends, which lost 0 bases and 4 bases, there was a span of 15 bases. The CDR3 runs to 16 residues. This sample is drawn from a study of blood T cell repertoires in COVID-19. Across the study: Donors in the United States, Italy and Spain gave samples during acute or convalescent COVID-19. Sources were T cells, B-cell-depleted T cells, or PBMCs; the material itself was cDNA or gDNA.

Original analysis: Reference gene primer amplification in the assay estimated nucleated cell counts. Some clones are missing from TCRdb's copy, which holds only in-frame ones; the method was immunoSEQ multiplex PCR. V and J calls and clone size are as listed in that table; D and trimming were resolved from the DNA. The sample holds some 120,000 clones, around 80% seen once. The receptor was isolated from a man between 65 and 85 years old with acute or convalescent COVID-19. Input material: peripheral blood. V is TRBV10-3 and J is TRBJ1-2; the D gene is possibly TRBD1 (5 bases). The CDR3 region has the DNA TGTGCCATCAGTGAGTCTTGGCAGGGTTTACCCTATGGCTACACCTTC. Protein sequence: CAISESWQGLPYGYTF.